Listed below are T cell receptor beta chains from one sample, sequenced in a study of vaccination and CD4 T cells after COVID-19. TCRdb redid the calling of the PCR reads with MiXCR, one entry per CDR3 protein. The table includes approximately 11,000 distinct CDR3 sequences, approximately 50% detected once. The antigens of these receptors remain unknown. The specimen was CD4+ T cells from blood, cultured in vitro. These receptors were taken from a human donor who had recovered from COVID-19. CDR3s include the opening cysteine and the closing phenylalanine or tryptophan. The D gene is left open where the match is weak. Expanded clones get a size class; other rows say once, few or many, or leave the size out.

length	V	D	J	size	CDR3	DNA
16	TRBV6-5	TRBD2	TRBJ2-2	.	CASSYEASGNTGELFF	TGTGCCAGCAGTTACGAGGCTAGCGGAAACACCGGGGAGCTGTTTTTT
14	TRBV7-8	TRBD1	TRBJ2-5	.	CASSIGTVQETQYF	TGTGCCAGCAGCATCGGGACAGTCCAAGAGACCCAGTACTTC
12	TRBV5-1	.	TRBJ2-2	.	CASSDWGGELFF	TGCGCCAGCAGCGATTGGGGGGGGGAGCTGTTTTTT
15	TRBV20-1	.	TRBJ2-7	few	CSAMPLKTGTGEQYF	TGCAGTGCTATGCCCCTCAAGACCGGGACGGGGGAGCAGTACTTC
17	TRBV19	TRBD1	TRBJ1-5	.	CASSSRDRGSGNQPQHF	TGTGCCAGTAGTTCTCGGGACAGGGGTTCGGGCAATCAGCCCCAGCATTTT
17	TRBV5-6	.	TRBJ2-3	medium-sized	CASSLEGGPTHTDTQYF	TGTGCCAGCAGCTTGGAAGGGGGACCCACCCACACAGATACGCAGTATTTT
13	TRBV12-3/TRBV12-4	.	TRBJ2-7	.	CAISRAGTPFQYF	TGTGCCATCAGCAGAGCCGGGACTCCCTTTCAGTACTTC
13	TRBV6-5	.	TRBJ2-3	.	CASSYSLVDTQYF	TGTGCCAGCAGTTACTCCCTAGTTGATACGCAGTATTTT
11	TRBV5-1	.	TRBJ2-3	once	CASSLSDTQYF	TGCGCCAGCAGCTTGAGCGATACGCAGTATTTT
13	TRBV2	.	TRBJ1-2	few	CASSGDRLEGYTF	TGTGCCAGCAGTGGGGACCGTCTGGAGGGCTACACCTTC
16	TRBV18	TRBD1	TRBJ1-5	.	CASSPGTGDRNQPQHF	TGTGCCAGCTCACCAGGGACAGGGGATCGGAATCAGCCCCAGCATTTT
13	TRBV20-1	.	TRBJ2-6	.	CSAGAAGANVLTF	TGCAGTGCTGGAGCTGCGGGGGCCAACGTCCTGACTTTC
16	TRBV6-2/TRBV6-3	.	TRBJ2-3	few	CASSTYGKSLADTQYF	TGTGCCAGCAGTACGTACGGGAAATCTTTAGCAGATACGCAGTATTTT
15	TRBV11-2	.	TRBJ2-5	.	CASSLERTTQETQYF	TGTGCCAGCAGCTTAGAACGGACTACCCAAGAGACCCAGTACTTC
15	TRBV4-1	TRBD1	TRBJ1-5	.	CASSQTGTRAQPQHF	TGCGCCAGCAGCCAGACAGGGACCCGAGCTCAGCCCCAGCATTTT
17	TRBV11-2	.	TRBJ1-1	.	CASSLIGTHFLNTEAFF	TGTGCCAGCAGCTTAATCGGGACACACTTTTTGAACACTGAAGCTTTCTTT
15	TRBV5-4	TRBD1	TRBJ1-6	.	CASSLAGGPSSPLHF	TGTGCCAGCAGCTTGGCAGGGGGCCCTAGTTCACCCCTCCACTTT
14	TRBV28	.	TRBJ1-6	.	CASSLRADASPLHF	TGTGCCAGCAGTTTACGCGCGGATGCCTCACCCCTCCACTTT
17	TRBV6-1	.	TRBJ1-6	few	CASTSTDAGRLKGPLHF	TGTGCCAGTACGAGTACTGACGCCGGGAGACTCAAAGGTCCCCTCCACTTT
13	TRBV20-1	.	TRBJ1-5	.	CSAHGHLGGFQHF	TGCAGTGCTCACGGCCATTTGGGGGGGTTCCAGCATTTT
14	TRBV7-2	.	TRBJ1-5	.	CASSLVEGNQPQHF	TGTGCCAGCAGCTTAGTTGAGGGGAATCAGCCCCAGCATTTT
14	TRBV19	TRBD1	TRBJ1-4	.	CASSTGGAGEKLFF	TGTGCCAGTAGCACAGGGGGCGCAGGTGAAAAACTGTTTTTT
16	TRBV21-1	.	TRBJ2-5	.	CATRVSDRGLGGTQYF	TGTGCCACCCGAGTTTCGGACAGGGGGTTAGGAGGGACCCAGTACTTC
13	TRBV7-9	.	TRBJ1-2	few	CASSLGQNYGYTF	TGTGCCAGCAGCTTAGGGCAGAACTATGGCTACACCTTC
14	TRBV6-1	TRBD1	TRBJ2-5	few	CASSTTGDRETQYF	TGTGCCAGCAGCACTACAGGGGATCGAGAGACCCAGTACTTC
13	TRBV12-3/TRBV12-4	.	TRBJ2-2	.	CASSLGGVGELFF	TGTGCCAGCAGTTTAGGGGGGGTCGGGGAGCTGTTTTTT
17	TRBV20-1	TRBD2	TRBJ2-5	few	CSARVSASGRFRETQYF	TGCAGTGCTAGAGTATCAGCTAGCGGGAGGTTTAGGGAGACCCAGTACTTC
12	TRBV28	.	TRBJ2-2	few	CASSFVVGELFF	TGTGCCAGCAGTTTTGTAGTTGGGGAGCTGTTTTTT
15	TRBV7-3	.	TRBJ2-3	.	CASSPSVTSTDTQYF	TGTGCCAGCAGCCCTAGCGTAACTAGCACAGATACGCAGTATTTT
16	TRBV25-1	.	TRBJ2-6	few	CASSDYSGVGANVLTF	TGTGCCAGCAGTGATTACTCGGGTGTAGGGGCCAACGTCCTGACTTTC
13	TRBV20-1	.	TRBJ1-5	.	CSARGGFNQPQHF	TGCAGTGCTAGAGGGGGGTTCAATCAGCCCCAGCATTTT
15	TRBV5-1	TRBD1	TRBJ2-7	.	CASSLRGTVASEQYF	TGCGCCAGCAGCTTGAGGGGGACAGTCGCATCCGAGCAGTACTTC
11	TRBV5-4	.	TRBJ2-1	.	CSSGNYNEQFF	TGTTCGAGCGGAAACTACAATGAGCAGTTCTTC
13	TRBV16	.	TRBJ1-4	.	CASSQLVGEKLFF	TGTGCCAGCAGCCAACTTGTGGGGGAAAAACTGTTTTTT
15	TRBV28	.	TRBJ1-1	.	CASSSPVTGSGGAFF	TGTGCCAGCAGTTCCCCGGTAACAGGGAGTGGCGGGGCTTTCTTT